These 18 T cell receptor beta chains came from one sample sequenced in a study of blood T cell repertoires in COVID-19. The table came from immunoSEQ multiplex PCR; TCRdb's copy has only in-frame clones and leaves some out. The sample records 86,000 or so clones, 90% to 95% being singletons. The sample consisted of peripheral blood. All receptors derive from a woman between 50 and 59 years old in a cohort sampled during active COVID-19.

The rearrangement links TRBV7-8 to TRBJ2-1, with 9 bases fitting TRBD2. Germline V gene sequence: CDR1 SGHVS, CDR2 FQNEAQ. CDR3 length equals 16 residues. The V segment lost 5 bases and the J segment 5 bases; nucleotides outside the gene matches: 10. CDR3 bases: TGTGCCAGCAGCCCCGCCGCGGGAGGGCCCCACAATGAGCAGTTCTTC. Amino acid sequence: CASSPAAGGPHNEQFF.

This sequence joins TRBV2 and TRBJ2-7; unclear D gene. CDR1 and CDR2 (germline): SNHLY, FYNNEI. V was clipped by 1 base and J by 6 bases, with 7 bases between them. CDR3 length: 12 residues. The CDR3 coding sequence is TGTGCCAGCAGTGAAGGGTTTAGCGAGCAGTACTTC. It is translated as CASSEGFSEQYF.

The rearrangement links TRBV5-1 to TRBJ1-1, with D possibly matching TRBD1 (6 bases). Per the germline V gene, CDR1 is SGHRS and CDR2 is YFSETQ. The CDR3 spans 18 residues. Trimming took off 0 bases at V and 7 bases at J, with 25 bases between the two ends. In nucleotides, the CDR3 is TGCGCCAGCAGCTTGGGGCCCCGCCAACCTGGGGGCAGGGGTGAAGCTTTCTTT. It is translated as CASSLGPRQPGGRGEAFF.

The V gene is TRBV24-1, the J gene TRBJ2-3, with D maybe TRBD2 (5 bases). The germline V and J ends were trimmed by 0 bases and 0 bases, with 6 bases remaining between them. The CDR3 runs to 15 residues. The germline CDR1 and CDR2 sequences are KGHDR and SFDVKD. CDR3 sequence reads: CATSDLRTSTDTQYF. Written as DNA, the CDR3 is TGTGCCACCAGTGATTTGCGGACTAGCACAGATACGCAGTATTTT.

The chain is built from TRBV11-1 and TRBJ1-1, with D uncertain. There are 15 residues in the CDR3. Trimming removed 2 bases at V and 1 base at J, with 11 bases between. Germline CDR1 and CDR2: SGHAT and FQDESV (reference sequence). CDR3 sequence reads: CASSLYGSGNTEAFF. DNA for the CDR3: TGTGCCAGCAGCTTATATGGGAGCGGGAACACTGAAGCTTTCTTT.

V and J are TRBV9 and TRBJ1-5; D is ambiguous. The CDR3 loop spans 15 amino acids. The V gene lost 3 bases and the J gene lost 2 bases, with 12 bases spanning the gap. The germline CDR1 and CDR2 sequences are SGDLS and YYNGEE. The CDR3 is CASSAGGQRNQPQHF. CDR3 nucleotide sequence: TGTGCCAGCAGCGCCGGCGGGCAGCGCAATCAGCCCCAGCATTTT.

The chain uses TRBV18 and TRBJ1-6; D unclear. V was cut by 0 bases and J by 5 bases, with 5 bases left in between. Germline CDR1 KGHSH, CDR2 LQKENI. CDR3 length: 14 amino acids. The CDR3 DNA is TGTGCCAGCTCACCACCACGGGATAATTCACCCCTCCACTTT. Amino acids: CASSPPRDNSPLHF. Together with reference TRBV18 and TRBJ1-6, the CDR3 gives the full variable domain: NAGVMQNPRHLVRRRGQEARLRCSPMKGHSHVYWYRQLPEEGLKFMVYLQKENIIDESGMPKERFSAEFPKEGPSILRIQQVVRGDSAAYFCASSPPRDNSPLHFGNGTRLTVT.

This clone appeared a single time. The V call is TRBV11-2, the J call TRBJ2-7, with D possibly being TRBD2 (5 bases). Germline lookup yields CDR1 SGHAT and CDR2 FQNNGV. V was cut by 2 bases and J by 2 bases, with 19 bases left in between. CDR3 length: 17 residues. CDR3 DNA: TGTGCCAGCAGCTTACTTGCGGCACCCCGAGGGCCCTACGAGCAGTACTTC. It yields the protein CASSLLAAPRGPYEQYF.

The chain combines TRBV19 with TRBJ2-5, with 10 bases fitting TRBD2. The CDR3 runs to 16 residues. Germline lookup yields CDR1 LNHDA and CDR2 SQIVND (reference sequence). V shed 6 bases and J 5 bases; nucleotides not matched to a gene: 12. In DNA, the CDR3 is TGTGCCAGTAGGACCGGGACTAGCGTTTCCATGGAGACCCAGTACTTC. Protein: CASRTGTSVSMETQYF.

This sequence joins TRBV28 and TRBJ2-7, with TRBD2 as a possible D gene (5 bases). Germline V gene data show CDR1 as MDHEN and CDR2 as SYDVKM. The CDR3 length is 14 residues. Trimming pared 3 bases from V and 3 bases from J, leaving 12 bases between. The CDR3 region has the DNA TGTGCCAGCAGTTTCCCGGGATCCCACTACGAGCAGTACTTC. It is translated as CASSFPGSHYEQYF.

This chain joins TRBV28 and TRBJ2-7, with D possibly TRBD1 on 5 matching bases. In germline, CDR1 is MDHEN, CDR2 SYDVKM. V was pared by 5 bases and J by 1 base, with 12 bases between. The CDR3 has 14 residues. The CDR3 DNA follows: TGTGCCAGCAGTCCCAGCCAGGGATCCTACGAGCAGTACTTC. Its translation is CASSPSQGSYEQYF.

The chain couples TRBV4-2 to TRBJ2-5; 9 bases map to TRBD1. After removal of 1 base from V and 7 bases from J, the junction contained 7 bases not matched to a gene. The CDR3 runs 15 residues. In germline, CDR1 is LGHNA, CDR2 YNFKEQ. In DNA form, the CDR3 reads TGTGCCAGCAGCCAAGGCGACAGGGGGTTGGGGACCCAGTACTTC. It yields the protein CASSQGDRGLGTQYF.

This clone was seen just once. The chain couples TRBV4-2 to TRBJ2-1; the match to TRBD2 covers 9 bases. Germline CDR1 is LGHNA and CDR2 is YNFKEQ. This CDR3 is built from 16 residues. The junction had 11 bases not matched to a gene; V was cut back by 3 bases and J by 8 bases. In DNA form, the CDR3 reads TGTGCCAGCAGCCAGGGTGCGGGGGGGGCTTTCGATGAGCAGTTCTTC. Translating it yields CASSQGAGGAFDEQFF.

The chain couples TRBV11-2 to TRBJ1-2, with D maybe TRBD1 (6 bases). Germline CDR1 reads SGHAT; CDR2 reads FQNNGV. V lost 4 bases and J 7 bases, leaving 10 bases between the germline ends. The CDR3 has 12 residues. The CDR3 reads CASSSGVGGYTF. DNA for the CDR3: TGTGCCAGCAGCTCAGGGGTTGGTGGCTACACCTTC.

The rearrangement links TRBV10-3 to TRBJ1-1; tentative D call: TRBD1 (5 bases). CDR1 is ENHRY, CDR2 SYGVKD, per germline. The CDR3 is made up of 16 amino acids. The V end lost 8 bases, the J end lost 0 bases, and 19 bases lay between the germline ends. CDR3 in DNA: TGTGCCATCTCCCGATCCGGGGGTTTTATGAACACTGAAGCTTTCTTT. The encoded protein is CAISRSGGFMNTEAFF.

This chain joins TRBV5-6 and TRBJ2-1, with 9 positions matching TRBD2. V shed 0 bases, J shed 7 bases, and the junction held 5 bases outside the gene matches. Germline CDR1 is SGHDT and CDR2 is YYEEEE. The CDR3 spans 15 residues. The CDR3, as DNA: TGTGCCAGCAGCTTGGCCTTACTAGCGGGTAATGAGCAGTTCTTC. It encodes CASSLALLAGNEQFF.

The chain recombines TRBV7-2 with TRBJ2-3, with D unclear. Germline CDR1 is SGHTA and CDR2 is FQGNSA. Trimming removed 4 bases from V and 3 bases from J, with 5 bases in between. The CDR3 runs to 12 residues. CDR3 sequence (DNA): TGTGCCAGCAGCTATCGGACAGATACGCAGTATTTT. Its protein product is CASSYRTDTQYF.

The chain has TRBV5-1 and TRBJ1-3, with TRBD1 identical over 7 bases. Germline lookup yields CDR1 SGHRS and CDR2 YFSETQ. The CDR3 contains 16 residues. V shed 2 bases, J shed 0 bases, and the junction held 5 bases outside the gene matches. The chain's CDR3 is CASSFRDSSSGNTIYF. The CDR3 DNA reads TGCGCCAGCAGCTTCCGGGACAGCAGCTCTGGAAACACCATATATTTT.